This passage covers 30 T cell receptor beta chains from one sample sequenced in a study of cytomegalovirus exposure and HLA in healthy donors. Use of 60 Vbeta and 13 Jbeta primers characterized the PCR. The protocol was immunoSEQ multiplex PCR, while the TCRdb copy is restricted to in-frame clones and leaves out a portion. The sample includes about 100,000 clones, approximately 80% seen only once; the top ten take 3.5% to 5%. The material sequenced was PBMCs. These receptors all stem from a male donor in good health and CMV-seronegative.

On this clone: The junction differs from germline at one of its ends, possibly a read error. This rearrangement joins TRBV5-1 to TRBJ1-1; 7 bases agree with TRBD1. This CDR3 contains 14 residues. Germline values: CDR1 SGHRS, CDR2 YFSETQ. The CDR3, as DNA: TGCGCCAGCAGCGTGGGACAGCTGAACGCTGAAGCTTTCTTT. It codes for CASSVGQLNAEAFF.

The chain links TRBV18 to TRBJ2-2, with D tentatively TRBD2 (5 bases). The germline V and J ends were trimmed by 2 bases and 8 bases, with 12 bases remaining between them. Per the germline V gene, CDR1 is KGHSH and CDR2 is LQKENI. The CDR3 runs 14 residues. CDR3 sequence reads: CASSPAGKLGELFF. The CDR3, as DNA: TGTGCCAGCTCACCAGCCGGGAAACTAGGGGAGCTGTTTTTT.

This clone was seen only once. This chain links TRBV28 with TRBJ2-4, with D hard to call. Germline V gives CDR1 MDHEN, CDR2 SYDVKM. There are 15 residues in the CDR3. The V and J ends lost 7 bases and 0 bases respectively, with 13 bases between them. CDR3 nucleotide sequence: TGTGCCAGCAAGGAGAGAACGAGAGCCAAAAACATTCAGTACTTC. Translation gives CASKERTRAKNIQYF.

As regards this clone: Germline is not matched at one junction end, which may reflect a read error. This chain connects TRBV6-1 to TRBJ1-2, with D possibly matching TRBD1 (6 bases). CDR1 is MNHNS and CDR2 is SASEGT in the germline V gene. The CDR3 has 15 residues. The CDR3 sequence: CASFQSRGADYGYAF. CDR3 DNA sequence: TGTGCCAGCTTTCAGTCTCGGGGGGCCGACTATGGCTACGCCTTC.

CDR3 sequence (DNA): TGTGCCAGCAGCTTAGACCAGGGGGACGGAACAGATACGCAGTATTTT. Amino acids: CASSLDQGDGTDTQYF. The rearrangement links TRBV7-6 to TRBJ2-3; TRBD1 matches 7 bases. The V segment lost 1 base and the J segment 3 bases; nucleotides outside the gene matches: 7. CDR1 is SGHVS and CDR2 is FNYEAQ in the germline V gene. CDR3 size: 16 residues. Supplemented by reference TRBV7-6 and TRBJ2-3, the full variable domain reads GAGVSQSPRYKVTKRGQDVALRCDPISGHVSLYWYRQALGQGPEFLTYFNYEAQQDKSGLPNDRFSAERPEGSISTLTIQRTEQRDSAMYRCASSLDQGDGTDTQYFGPGTRLTVL.

The chain couples TRBV4-2 to TRBJ1-1; the D gene is possibly TRBD1 (5 bases). The V end lost 0 bases, the J end lost 1 base, and 6 bases lay between the germline ends. This CDR3 is built from 14 residues. Germline-derived CDR1 and CDR2 are LGHNA and YNFKEQ. The CDR3 sequence is CASSQEGGNTEAFF. The CDR3 DNA follows: TGTGCCAGCAGCCAAGAGGGGGGGAACACTGAAGCTTTCTTT.

V is TRBV29-1 and J is TRBJ1-1; D perhaps matches TRBD1 (5 bases). Germline assignment: CDR1 SQVTM and CDR2 ANQGSEA. The V end was cut by 1 base, the J end by 4 bases, with 16 bases between. The CDR3 runs 15 residues. CDR3 sequence (DNA): TGCAGCGTTGAAGGGCCGCAGGGTATGCGCACTGAAGCTTTCTTT. Its translation: CSVEGPQGMRTEAFF. The variable domain in full, completed from reference TRBV29-1 and TRBJ1-1, reads SAVISQKPSRDICQRGTSLTIQCQVDSQVTMMFWYRQQPGQSLTLIATANQGSEATYESGFVIDKFPISRPNLTFSTLTVSNMSPEDSSIYLCSVEGPQGMRTEAFFGQGTRLTVV.

This chain connects TRBV6-6 to TRBJ1-1; D is uncertain. The V gene's germline CDR1 is MNHNY and CDR2 SVGAGI (reference sequence). V shed 2 bases and J shed 8 bases, with 15 bases lying between them. This CDR3 contains 14 residues. DNA for the CDR3: TGTGCCAGCAGTTACGATGGCGTAGGAGGGGAAGCTTTCTTT. Its protein product is CASSYDGVGGEAFF.

The V call is TRBV4-1, the J call TRBJ2-7; TRBD1 agrees at 7 bases. The J segment lost 0 bases and the V segment lost 6 bases, leaving 8 bases of the junction unmatched. Germline CDR1 is MGHRA and CDR2 is YSYEKL. This CDR3 region has 15 residues. The CDR3 DNA sequence: TGCGCCAGCAGAAGCATCAGGGGGAGCTCCTACGAGCAGTACTTC. It is translated as CASRSIRGSSYEQYF.

This clone appeared once. The rearrangement uses TRBV5-3 and TRBJ2-3; perhaps TRBD2 as D (6 bases). TRBV5-3 is an ORF for which the function is uncertain. The CDR3 is made up of 14 amino acids. V lost 0 bases and J lost 2, with 7 bases in between. CDR3 sequence (DNA): TGTGCCAGAAGCTTGGCGGGGGACACAGATACGCAGTATTTT. It specifies CARSLAGDTDTQYF.

V is TRBV29-1 and J is TRBJ2-1; 13 bases agree with TRBD2. With V trimmed by 1 base and J by 5 bases, 2 bases remained unmatched. CDR3 size: 15 residues. Germline V gene sequence: CDR1 SQVTM, CDR2 ANQGSEA. For the CDR3, the DNA is TGCAGCGTTGAAGGGACTAGCGGGGGAGACAATGAGCAGTTCTTC. Protein: CSVEGTSGGDNEQFF.

CDR3 nucleotides: TGTGCCAGCAGCCCCGTCGGGGCCTACGAGCAGTACTTC. As protein: CASSPVGAYEQYF. The V call is TRBV11-2, the J call TRBJ2-7, with a tentative D call TRBD2 (5 bases). The ends were cut back, 5 bases at V and 2 bases at J, with 10 bases in the middle. CDR1 and CDR2 from the germline V gene are SGHAT and FQNNGV. The CDR3 sequence is 13 residues long. The full variable domain, completed using reference TRBV11-2 and TRBJ2-7, is EAGVAQSPRYKIIEKRQSVAFWCNPISGHATLYWYQQILGQGPKLLIQFQNNGVVDDSQLPKDRFSAERLKGVDSTLKIQPAKLEDSAVYLCASSPVGAYEQYFGPGTRLTVT.

The J gene is TRBJ1-5, the V gene TRBV6-1; D is undetermined. V was clipped by 2 bases and J by 3 bases, with 5 bases between them. Germline V lookup: CDR1 MNHNS, CDR2 SASEGT. This CDR3 comprises 13 residues. The DNA for the CDR3 is TGTGCCAGCAGTGAACAGGCCAATCAGCCCCAGCATTTT. Translated, it gives CASSEQANQPQHF.

The genes are TRBV19 and TRBJ1-2; 8 bases align to TRBD1. Looked up from germline, CDR1 is LNHDA and CDR2 is SQIVND (reference sequence). V was clipped by 9 bases and J by 2 bases; unmatched bases: 11. This CDR3 region has 15 residues. The CDR3 protein is CASTPGGQGNYGYTF. The CDR3 DNA is TGTGCCAGCACCCCGGGTGGACAGGGAAACTATGGCTACACCTTC.

The chain has TRBV7-8 and TRBJ2-2, with TRBD2 identical over 12 bases. The J segment lost 7 bases and the V segment lost 1 base, leaving 4 bases of the junction unmatched. The CDR3 sequence is 16 residues long. Germline lookup yields CDR1 SGHVS and CDR2 FQNEAQ. In nucleotides, the CDR3 is TGTGCCAGCAGCTTAGTTCTAGCGGGAGGGGACGGGGAGCTGTTTTTT. Its protein is CASSLVLAGGDGELFF.

The chain employs TRBV19 and TRBJ2-1, with TRBD2 matching 11 bases. CDR3 size: 14 residues. Germline V gene data show CDR1 as LNHDA and CDR2 as SQIVND (reference sequence). The V and J ends lost 4 bases and 10 bases, in that order; junction bases with no gene match: 6. In nucleotides, the CDR3 is TGTGCCAGTAGTACCGTGGCTAGCGGGAGGGAGCAGTTCTTC. This translates into CASSTVASGREQFF.

The chain carries TRBV5-4 and TRBJ2-6; tentatively, D is TRBD1 (5 bases). Germline V gene lookup returns CDR1 SGHNT and CDR2 YYREEE (reference sequence). The CDR3 length is 16 residues. V dropped 6 bases and J dropped 2 bases, with 15 bases sitting between them. For the CDR3, the DNA is TGTGCCAGCACCATGCGAGCAGGGACTGGGGCCAACGTCCTGACTTTC. This encodes CASTMRAGTGANVLTF.

The chain uses TRBV11-3 and TRBJ2-1, with D perhaps TRBD2 (6 bases). This CDR3 region has 13 residues. Germline assignment: CDR1 SGHNT and CDR2 YENEEA. Trimming stripped 4 bases from V and 6 bases from J, with 10 bases between. The CDR3 is CASSWEEGNEQFF. For the CDR3, the DNA is TGTGCCAGCAGCTGGGAGGAGGGCAATGAGCAGTTCTTC.

V gene TRBV29-1 combines with J gene TRBJ1-2, with 7 bases that match TRBD1. This CDR3 region has 14 residues. With V trimmed by 3 bases and J by 2 bases, 6 bases remained unmatched. CDR1 is SQVTM and CDR2 is ANQGSEA in the germline V gene. In DNA form, the CDR3 reads TGCAGCGTTGAGAGACAGGGTCGGAACTATGGCTACACCTTC. It encodes CSVERQGRNYGYTF.

This chain joins TRBV5-1 and TRBJ1-3; 9 bases line up with TRBD1. Germline CDR1 reads SGHRS; CDR2 reads YFSETQ. The CDR3 contains 14 residues. V was clipped by 7 bases and J by 4 bases; unmatched bases: 6. This CDR3 is CASATGGEGNTIYF. The DNA for the CDR3 is TGCGCCAGCGCTACAGGGGGCGAAGGAAACACCATATATTTT.

V is TRBV10-2 and J is TRBJ2-1; 7 positions match TRBD2. With V trimmed by 11 bases and J by 6 bases, 4 bases remained unmatched. Germline-derived CDR1 and CDR2 are WSHSY and SAAADI. CDR3 length: 11 amino acids. CDR3 protein: CAVSGANEQFF. As DNA, the CDR3 is TGCGCCGTAAGCGGGGCCAATGAGCAGTTCTTC.

This chain uses TRBV14 with TRBJ2-5; TRBD1 matches at 8 bases. Germline V gives CDR1 SGHDN, CDR2 FVKESK. The CDR3 extends over 16 amino acids. V lost 3 bases to trimming and J lost 5 bases; unmatched junction nucleotides: 11. The CDR3 DNA reads TGTGCCAGCAGCCACACCGGACAGGGACCTCATGAGACCCAGTACTTC. Translating it yields CASSHTGQGPHETQYF.

The chain uses TRBV27 and TRBJ1-1, with 10 bases identical to TRBD1. The CDR3 extends over 15 amino acids. The germline V gene encodes CDR1 MNHEY and CDR2 SMNVEV (reference sequence). V lost 5 bases and J lost 7; bases outside the gene matches: 10. For the CDR3, the DNA is TGTGCCAGCAGTACCCTTTACCGGGACAGGGGTGAAGCTTTCTTT. Translating gives CASSTLYRDRGEAFF.

The chain joins TRBV6-5 to TRBJ2-5, with 8 bases matching TRBD2. Matching the DNA end better, TRBJ2-7 makes the J call doubtful. The CDR3 covers 13 residues. The germline V gene encodes CDR1 MNHEY and CDR2 SVGAGI. DNA for the CDR3: TGTGCCAGCAGAGGACTAGCTAACTACGAGCAGTACTTC. Translation: CASRGLANYEQYF.

As for this clone: The sample contains more than one DNA sequence encoding this CDR3. V usage is TRBV4-2 and J usage is TRBJ2-5, with 7 bases fitting TRBD2. There are 15 residues in the CDR3. Germline CDR1 reads LGHNA; CDR2 reads YNFKEQ. With 4 bases clipped from V and 1 base from J, the junction kept 6 bases outside the gene matches. In DNA, the CDR3 is TGTGCCAGCAGCCTAACACTAGCGACCCAAGAGACCCAGTACTTC. It yields the protein CASSLTLATQETQYF.

This chain joins TRBV11-2 and TRBJ2-7; possible D gene TRBD1, 5 bases. The germline CDR1 and CDR2 sequences are SGHAT and FQNNGV. Between the trimmed V and J ends, which lost 1 base and 1 base, there was a span of 17 bases. CDR3 length equals 17 residues. CDR3 region: CASSLVRRSRVSYEQYF. For the CDR3, the DNA is TGTGCCAGCAGCTTAGTCCGCCGTTCCAGGGTTTCCTACGAGCAGTACTTC.

This clone was recorded a few times. The rearrangement joins TRBV18 to TRBJ1-1, with TRBD1 identical over 8 bases. In germline, CDR1 is KGHSH, CDR2 LQKENI. The ends lost 3 bases at V and 0 bases at J; junction bases unmatched: 3. The CDR3 sequence is 15 residues long. The CDR3 DNA reads TGTGCCAGCTCACCGGGGACAGGCATGAACACTGAAGCTTTCTTT. It yields the protein CASSPGTGMNTEAFF.

This chain links TRBV7-9 with TRBJ1-1, with TRBD1 identical over 7 bases. Germline V CDR1 and CDR2: SEHNR, FQNEAQ (reference sequence). With 6 bases clipped from V and 3 bases from J, the junction kept 10 bases outside the gene matches. This CDR3 contains 15 residues. The chain's CDR3 is CASSILTGADTEAFF. DNA of the CDR3: TGTGCCAGCAGTATACTTACAGGGGCGGACACTGAAGCTTTCTTT. The full variable domain, its missing parts supplied by reference TRBV7-9 and TRBJ1-1, is DTGVSQNPRHKITKRGQNVTFRCDPISEHNRLYWYRQTLGQGPEFLTYFQNEAQLEKSRLLSDRFSAERPKGSFSTLEIQRTEQGDSAMYLCASSILTGADTEAFFGQGTRLTVV.

This clone was detected a few times. This chain connects TRBV10-1 to TRBJ2-5, with no clear D. Trimming cost V 2 bases and J 4 bases, with 11 bases left between them. CDR1 and CDR2 from the germline V gene are WNHNN and SYGVQD (reference sequence). This CDR3 contains 14 residues. The DNA of the CDR3 is TGCGCCAGCAGTGAGGGTTTACGCGGAGAGACCCAGTACTTC. It yields the protein CASSEGLRGETQYF.

The chain links TRBV5-1 to TRBJ2-2, with D possibly TRBD2 on 6 matching bases. V was pared by 7 bases and J by 5 bases, with 18 bases between. This CDR3 comprises 15 residues. Germline V gene data show CDR1 as SGHRS and CDR2 as YFSETQ. CDR3 protein: CASGGAGGGTGELFF. The CDR3 DNA sequence: TGCGCCAGCGGAGGGGCAGGCGGAGGTACCGGGGAGCTGTTTTTT. The full variable domain, in which reference TRBV5-1 and TRBJ2-2 provide the parts outside the CDR3, is KAGVTQTPRYLIKTRGQQVTLSCSPISGHRSVSWYQQTPGQGLQFLFEYFSETQRNKGNFPGRFSGRQFSNSRSEMNVSTLELGDSALYLCASGGAGGGTGELFFGEGSRLTVL.